A selection of T cell receptor beta chains follows, all from one sample in a study of blood T cell repertoires in COVID-19. The repertoire was sequenced with immunoSEQ multiplex PCR; TCRdb's copy has only in-frame clones and lacks some. This sample has about 200,000 clones, with approximately 85% found just once. Sequencing input: peripheral blood. All receptors come from a human donor with active or convalescent COVID-19. The donor label of this sample is uncertain. CDR3s include the opening cysteine and the closing phenylalanine or tryptophan.

v_gene	j_gene	CDR3aa
TRBV19	TRBJ1-6	CASSIGDRVESPLHF
TRBV5-1	TRBJ2-3	CASSLAHTDTQYF
TRBV27	TRBJ2-7	CASSPGQGHTYEQYF
TRBV10-1	TRBJ1-2	CASSLWRGYTF
TRBV7-9	TRBJ1-1	CASSFRENTEAFF
TRBV6-5	TRBJ1-1	CASGRTGMNTEAFF
TRBV4-1	TRBJ2-5	CASSQGTGLAMETQYF
TRBV7-3	TRBJ2-3	CASSASSGGAGDTQYF
TRBV3-1/TRBV3-2	TRBJ1-6	CASSQDPSSYNSPLHF
TRBV11-2	TRBJ1-1	CASSADRNTEAFF
TRBV10-2	TRBJ2-2	CASTFSGKGGELFF
TRBV9	TRBJ2-1	CASSPAYNEQFF
TRBV5-1	TRBJ2-1	CASSLRPQPQVVYNEQFF
TRBV5-1	TRBJ2-1	CASSLAGSSSYNEQFF